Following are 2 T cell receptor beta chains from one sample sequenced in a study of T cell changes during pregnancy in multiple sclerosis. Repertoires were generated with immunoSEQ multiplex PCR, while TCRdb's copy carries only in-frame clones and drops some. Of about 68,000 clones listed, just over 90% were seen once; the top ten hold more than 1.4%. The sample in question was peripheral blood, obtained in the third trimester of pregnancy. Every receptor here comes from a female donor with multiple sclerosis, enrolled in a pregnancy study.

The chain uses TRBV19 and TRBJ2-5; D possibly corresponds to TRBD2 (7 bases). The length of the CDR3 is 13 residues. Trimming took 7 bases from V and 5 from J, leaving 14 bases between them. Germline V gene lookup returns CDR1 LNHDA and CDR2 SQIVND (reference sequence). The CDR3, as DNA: TGTGCCAGTACCCGGGGGGCGGGTGAGACCCAGTACTTC. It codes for CASTRGAGETQYF.

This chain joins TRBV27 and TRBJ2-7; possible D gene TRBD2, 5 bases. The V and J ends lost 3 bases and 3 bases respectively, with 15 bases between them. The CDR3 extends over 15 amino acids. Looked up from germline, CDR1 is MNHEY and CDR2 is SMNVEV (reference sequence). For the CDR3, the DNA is TGTGCCAGCAGTTTTGTGGGGAGTACCTTCTACGAGCAGTACTTC. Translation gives CASSFVGSTFYEQYF.